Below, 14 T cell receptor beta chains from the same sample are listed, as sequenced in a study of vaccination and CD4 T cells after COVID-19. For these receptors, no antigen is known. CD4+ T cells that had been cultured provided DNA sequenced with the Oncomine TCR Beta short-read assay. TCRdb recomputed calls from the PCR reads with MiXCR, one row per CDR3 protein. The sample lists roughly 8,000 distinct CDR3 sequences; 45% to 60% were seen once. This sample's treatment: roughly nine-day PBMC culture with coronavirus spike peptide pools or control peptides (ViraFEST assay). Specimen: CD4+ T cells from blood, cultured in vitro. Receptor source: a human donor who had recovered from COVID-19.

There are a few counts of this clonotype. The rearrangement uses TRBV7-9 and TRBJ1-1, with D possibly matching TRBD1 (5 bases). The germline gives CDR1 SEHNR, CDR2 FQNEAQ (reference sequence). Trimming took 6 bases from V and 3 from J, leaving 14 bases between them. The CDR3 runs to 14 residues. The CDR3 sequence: CASSLQGTDTEAFF. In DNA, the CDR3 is TGTGCCAGCAGTTTGCAAGGGACGGACACTGAAGCTTTCTTT.

As DNA, the CDR3 is TGTGCCAGCAGTGGGCAGGATGTTTCACCCCTCCACTTT. This translates into CASSGQDVSPLHF. The J gene is TRBJ1-6, the V gene TRBV6-1, with D unresolved. The V gene's germline CDR1 is MNHNS and CDR2 SASEGT. Deletions cut 4 bases from V and 9 bases from J, with 10 bases between. CDR3 length: 13 residues.

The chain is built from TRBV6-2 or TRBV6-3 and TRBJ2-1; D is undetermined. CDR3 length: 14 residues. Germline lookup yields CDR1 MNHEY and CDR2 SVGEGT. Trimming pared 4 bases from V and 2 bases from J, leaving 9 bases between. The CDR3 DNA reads TGTGCCAGCAGTTTAATGGGAACCTACAATGAGCAGTTCTTC. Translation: CASSLMGTYNEQFF.

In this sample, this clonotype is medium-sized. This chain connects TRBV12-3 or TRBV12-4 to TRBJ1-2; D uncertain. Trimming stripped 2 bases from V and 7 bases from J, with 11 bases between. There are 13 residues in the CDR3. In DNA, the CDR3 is TGTGCCAGCAGTTTACTACGGAAACGTGGCTACACCTTC. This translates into CASSLLRKRGYTF.

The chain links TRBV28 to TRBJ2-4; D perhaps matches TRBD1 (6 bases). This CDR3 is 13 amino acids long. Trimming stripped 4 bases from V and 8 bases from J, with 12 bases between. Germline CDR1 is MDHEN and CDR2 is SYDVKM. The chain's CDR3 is CASSSGQRYIQYF. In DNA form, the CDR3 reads TGTGCCAGCAGTTCTGGACAGCGGTACATTCAGTACTTC.

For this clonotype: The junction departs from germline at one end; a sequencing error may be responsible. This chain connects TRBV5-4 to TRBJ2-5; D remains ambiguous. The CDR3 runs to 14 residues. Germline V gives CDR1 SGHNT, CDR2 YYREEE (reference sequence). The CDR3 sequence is CASSLTSVQEAQYF. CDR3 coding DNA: TGTGCCAGCAGCTTGACGTCTGTTCAAGAGGCCCAGTACTTC. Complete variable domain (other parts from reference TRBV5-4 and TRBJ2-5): ETGVTQSPTHLIKTRGQQVTLRCSSQSGHNTVSWYQQALGQGPQFIFQYYREEENGRGNFPPRFSGLQFPNYSSELNVNALELDDSALYLCASSLTSVQEAQYFGPGTRLLVL.

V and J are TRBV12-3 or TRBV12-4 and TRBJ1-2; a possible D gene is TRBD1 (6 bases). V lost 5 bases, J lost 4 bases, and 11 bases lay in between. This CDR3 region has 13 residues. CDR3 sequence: CASSRTGIYGYTF. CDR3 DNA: TGTGCCAGCAGTCGTACAGGGATCTATGGCTACACCTTC.

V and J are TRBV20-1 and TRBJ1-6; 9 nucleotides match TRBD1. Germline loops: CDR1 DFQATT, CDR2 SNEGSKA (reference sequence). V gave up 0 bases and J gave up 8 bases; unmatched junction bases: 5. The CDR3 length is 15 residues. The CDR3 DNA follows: TGCAGTGCTAGAGATCTAGGGACAGGGTATTCACCCCTCCACTTT. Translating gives CSARDLGTGYSPLHF.

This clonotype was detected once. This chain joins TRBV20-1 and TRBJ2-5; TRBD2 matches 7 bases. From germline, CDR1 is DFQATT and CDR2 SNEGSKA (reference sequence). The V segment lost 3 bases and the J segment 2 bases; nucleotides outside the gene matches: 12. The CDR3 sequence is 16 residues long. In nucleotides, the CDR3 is TGCAGTGCTAGGGGCGGTTGGGGGGGGTTACAAGAGACCCAGTACTTC. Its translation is CSARGGWGGLQETQYF.

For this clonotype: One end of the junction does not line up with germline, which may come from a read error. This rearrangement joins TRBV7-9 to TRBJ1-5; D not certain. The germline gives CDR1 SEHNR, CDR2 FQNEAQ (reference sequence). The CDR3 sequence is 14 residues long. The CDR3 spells CASSLAGGYQPQHF. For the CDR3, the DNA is TGTGCCAGCAGCCTAGCCGGCGGCTATCAGCCCCAGCATTTT.

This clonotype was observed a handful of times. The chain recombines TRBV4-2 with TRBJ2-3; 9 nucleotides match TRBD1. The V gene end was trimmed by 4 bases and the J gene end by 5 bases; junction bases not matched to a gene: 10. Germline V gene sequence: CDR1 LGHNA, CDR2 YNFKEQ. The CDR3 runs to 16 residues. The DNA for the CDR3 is TGTGCCAGCAGCCGTGGAGGGGACAGGGATGAAGATACGCAGTATTTT. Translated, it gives CASSRGGDRDEDTQYF.

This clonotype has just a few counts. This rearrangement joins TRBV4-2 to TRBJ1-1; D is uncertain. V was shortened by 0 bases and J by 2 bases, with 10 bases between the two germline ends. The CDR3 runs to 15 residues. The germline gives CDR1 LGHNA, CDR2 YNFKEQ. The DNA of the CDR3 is TGTGCCAGCAGCCAAGATTGGGTCAGTAACACTGAAGCTTTCTTT. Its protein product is CASSQDWVSNTEAFF.

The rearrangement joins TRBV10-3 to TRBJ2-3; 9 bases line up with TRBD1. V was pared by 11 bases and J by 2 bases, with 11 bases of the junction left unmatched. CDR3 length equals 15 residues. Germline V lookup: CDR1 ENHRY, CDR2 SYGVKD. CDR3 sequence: CASARDRVFTDTQYF. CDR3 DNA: TGTGCCTCCGCCCGGGACAGGGTGTTCACAGATACGCAGTATTTT.

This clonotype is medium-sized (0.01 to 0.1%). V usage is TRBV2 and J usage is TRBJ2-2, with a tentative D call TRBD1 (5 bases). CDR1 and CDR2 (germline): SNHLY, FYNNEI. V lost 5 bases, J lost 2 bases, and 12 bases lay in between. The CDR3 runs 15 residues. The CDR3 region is CASSSQGLNTGELFF. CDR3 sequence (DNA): TGTGCCAGCAGTTCGCAGGGATTAAACACCGGGGAGCTGTTTTTT.